This T cell receptor (beta chain) was retrieved from a study of blood T cell repertoires in COVID-19. Study as a whole: The cDNA or gDNA used as material had been derived from T cells, B-cell-depleted T cells, or PBMCs.

The study drew participants aged about 18 to 95 years from under 30 US areas. Participants' own reports of clinical history determined their cohort assignment. The ends were cut back, 3 bases at V and 3 bases at J, with 15 bases in the middle. The germline gives CDR1 SGHDN, CDR2 FVKESK. The CDR3 totals 16 residues. TCRdb's table, derived via immunoSEQ multiplex PCR, lists solely in-frame clones and lacks some. The data hold hundreds of thousands of clones, with roughly 87% observed a single time. This chain connects TRBV14 to TRBJ1-5; possibly TRBD1 for D (6 bases). The sequence was collected from a woman aged 25 to 45 who had recovered from COVID-19. Sequenced material: PBMCs or T cells enriched from blood (not recorded which). The CDR3 region is CASSHRDNKDNQPQHF. For the CDR3, the DNA is TGTGCCAGCAGCCACCGGGACAACAAAGACAATCAGCCCCAGCATTTT. Complete variable domain (other parts from reference TRBV14 and TRBJ1-5): EAGVTQFPSHSVIEKGQTVTLRCDPISGHDNLYWYRRVMGKEIKFLLHFVKESKQDESGMPNNRFLAERTGGTYSTLKVQPAELEDSGVYFCASSHRDNKDNQPQHFGDGTRLSIL.